The text below deals with one T cell receptor (beta chain). This clone has just one count. Its cognate antigen has yet to be identified. Base qualities are not recorded, but no much larger clone differs from it by a single base. Patients with autoimmune disease history or receiving systemic immunosuppression were excluded from the trial. In every dose cohort, peripheral blood was drawn for TCR sequencing at baseline, cycle 4 day 1, and cycle 7 day 1. The samples were drawn from a first-in-human, open-label, multicenter phase I dose-escalation trial of ivuxolimab. Adults with locally advanced or metastatic head and neck squamous cell, hepatocellular, melanoma or renal cell carcinoma were enrolled in the trial. Before TCR sequencing, CD4+ and CD8+ T cells were separately sorted from peripheral blood. Here V drops 3 bases and J drops 9 bases, and the junction holds 7 bases not matched to any gene. Including cysteine and phenylalanine, the CDR3 has 14 amino acids. This entry keeps only the CDR3 DNA: 42 bases, framed from base 1. The germline V gene supplies CDR1 MDHEN and CDR2 SYDVKM.

These data come from a study of OX40 agonist ivuxolimab in advanced cancers. Describing the broader study: Ivuxolimab was a fully human IgG2 agonistic monoclonal antibody targeting the costimulatory receptor OX40 (CD134). In the dose-escalation cohort, about four fifths of patients were male, and the mean age was 60 years with a range of roughly 20 to 79. The point of sequencing TCRbeta in the periphery was to test whether ivuxolimab changed TCR sequence diversity and drove clonal T-cell expansion. Patients were allowed to have had prior anti-PD-1, anti-PD-L1 or anti-CTLA-4 therapy, and approximately 40% of the dose-escalation patients had previously received checkpoint inhibitors. Of the roughly 52 dose-escalation patients, hepatocellular carcinoma was present in approximately 20, melanoma in roughly 15, renal cell carcinoma in 9 and head and neck cancer in 9. The paper describes the monotherapy dose-escalation part (N of about 55 patients) of the phase I trial of ivuxolimab. Intravenous ivuxolimab was administered to patients every 2 weeks at six dose levels: 0.01, 0.1, 0.3, 1.5, 3 and 10 mg/kg. Partial responses occurred in three dose-escalation patients: two with cutaneous melanoma and one with hepatocellular carcinoma.

Points the paper makes about the study in general: After ivuxolimab, expanded clones were on average more numerous among CD8+ T cells than among CD4+ T cells. Which antigens the clonally expanded peripheral T cells were specific for was not determined. Low levels of normalized T-cell clonal expansion were also seen in some nonresponding patients. At doses from 0.1 to 3.0 mg/kg, clonal expansion was seen in both CD4+ and CD8+ blood T cells between baseline and week 6. In the 0.1-3.0 mg/kg groups, partial responders had among the lowest normalized peripheral clonal expansion, particularly in CD8+ T cells.

Genomic DNA was extracted from sorted cells for sequencing of the TCRbeta CDR3 region. TCRbeta CDR3 regions were sequenced using the immunoSEQ Assay. As stored in TCRdb, this immuneACCESS dataset retains in-frame rearrangements with V and J assigned. A fraction of the clones does not appear; measured against another copy, unresolved V genes explain less than half of the discrepancy, and the remainder lacks a known reason. The sample has some 52,000 clones on record, around 94% of them singletons. The ten largest clones capture approximately 12% of the sample. This TCR derives from an adult with an advanced solid tumor such as melanoma, head and neck, liver or kidney cancer. The V and J genes are TRBV28 and TRBJ2-7, and TRBD1 aligns with 11 junction nucleotides. The specimen was CD4+ or CD8+ T cells sorted from blood, collected in a trial of the OX40 agonist ivuxolimab. At the DNA level, the sequence is TGTGCCAGCAGTTTTGGGGGGACAGGGGGTCGGCAGTACTTC. Its protein product is CASSFGGTGGRQYF.